The clone carrying this T cell receptor (beta chain) was counted a few times. Its cognate antigen is unknown. A much larger clonotype is one base distant, so this may be a read error. Germline V gene lookup returns CDR1 SEHNR and CDR2 FQNEAQ (reference sequence). The CDR3 length is 15 residues. Researchers used genomic DNA as the template to profile TCR beta VDJ and CDR3. Using its own MiXCR run on the reads, TCRdb lists one record per CDR3 protein. The sample lists about 180,000 distinct CDR3 sequences; 45% to 50% were seen once. These data come from a study of CD8+CD57+ T cells in acquired aplastic anemia. Overall study context: The study obtained an average of 3.2 ug of DNA from sorted CD4+ and CD8+ cells. Among healthy donors, CD4+ cells averaged roughly 9.9 million reads. General observations from the study: Overlapping CD8+ CDR3 repertoires of patients and controls contained 25 to 35 shared sequences. Controls and patients did not differ significantly in CD8+ Simpson's diversity.

The origin of this receptor is a human donor in good health. Input material: sorted CD4+, CD8+, or CD8+CD57+ T cells (not recorded which) from PBMCs. V and J are TRBV7-9 and TRBJ1-1; weak D call: TRBD1 (5 bases). The CDR3 DNA is TGTGCCAGCAGCATCCCAATGAGGGGACGGACTGAAGCTTCCTTT. Protein sequence: CASSIPMRGRTEASF.